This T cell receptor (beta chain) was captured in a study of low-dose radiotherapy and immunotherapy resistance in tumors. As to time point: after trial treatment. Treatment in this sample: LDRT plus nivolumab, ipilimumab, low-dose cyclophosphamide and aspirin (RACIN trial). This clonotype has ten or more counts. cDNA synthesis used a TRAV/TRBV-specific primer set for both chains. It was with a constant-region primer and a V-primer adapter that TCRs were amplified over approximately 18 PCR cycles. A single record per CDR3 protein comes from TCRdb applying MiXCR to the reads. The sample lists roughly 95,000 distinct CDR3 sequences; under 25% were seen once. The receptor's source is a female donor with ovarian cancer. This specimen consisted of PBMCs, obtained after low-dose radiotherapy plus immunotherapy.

The CDR3 DNA sequence: TGCAGTGCCCGGGACTCGTCTAGCACAGATACGCAGTATTTT. It translates to CSARDSSSTDTQYF. This chain links TRBV20-1 with TRBJ2-3, with D maybe TRBD2 (6 bases). Germline V gives CDR1 DFQATT, CDR2 SNEGSKA (reference sequence). The V end was cut by 6 bases, the J end by 0 bases, with 13 bases between. The CDR3 spans 14 residues.